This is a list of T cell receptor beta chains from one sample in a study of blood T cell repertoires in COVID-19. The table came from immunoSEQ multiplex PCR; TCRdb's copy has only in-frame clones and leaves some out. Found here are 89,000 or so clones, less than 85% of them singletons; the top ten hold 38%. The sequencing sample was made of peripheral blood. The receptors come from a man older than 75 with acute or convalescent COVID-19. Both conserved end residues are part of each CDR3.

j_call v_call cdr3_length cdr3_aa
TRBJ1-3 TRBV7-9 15 CASSTSGSAGNTIYF
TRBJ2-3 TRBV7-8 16 CASSHELAGAPDTQYF
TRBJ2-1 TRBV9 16 CASSPVFTQGYNEQFF
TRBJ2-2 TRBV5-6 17 CASSLRRLAANTGELFF
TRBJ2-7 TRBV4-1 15 CASSLGLAEIYEQYF
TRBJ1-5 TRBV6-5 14 CASSDSRGNQPQHF
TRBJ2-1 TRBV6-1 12 CASSEAGGEQFF
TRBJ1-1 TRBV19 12 CASEDRLREAFF
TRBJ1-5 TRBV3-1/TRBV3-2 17 CASSQGTGPYSNQPQHF
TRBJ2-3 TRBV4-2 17 CASSQDRGTSGRDTQYF
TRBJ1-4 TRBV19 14 CASSKTEQNEKLFF
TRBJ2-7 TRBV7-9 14 CASSSTGAIYEQYF
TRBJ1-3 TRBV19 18 CASSIDRQGTSSGNTIYF
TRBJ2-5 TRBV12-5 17 CASGLRIAEAFQETQYF
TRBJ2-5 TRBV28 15 CASSPLGTGQETQYF
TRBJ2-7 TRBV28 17 CASTTQAGAGGWNEQYF